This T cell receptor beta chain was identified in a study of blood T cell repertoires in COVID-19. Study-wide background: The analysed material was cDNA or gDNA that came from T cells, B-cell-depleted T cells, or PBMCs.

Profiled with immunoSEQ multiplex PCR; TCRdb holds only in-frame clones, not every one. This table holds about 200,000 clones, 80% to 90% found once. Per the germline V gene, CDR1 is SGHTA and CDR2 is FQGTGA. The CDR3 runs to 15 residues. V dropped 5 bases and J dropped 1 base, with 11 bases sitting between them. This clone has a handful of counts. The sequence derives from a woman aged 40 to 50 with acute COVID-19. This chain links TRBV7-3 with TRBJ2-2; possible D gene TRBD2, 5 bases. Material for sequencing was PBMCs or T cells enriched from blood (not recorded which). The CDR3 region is CASSQALGNTGELFF. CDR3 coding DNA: TGTGCCAGCAGCCAAGCACTAGGGAACACCGGGGAGCTGTTTTTT.